This T cell receptor beta chain was captured by sequencing in a study of CD8+ T cells in alopecia areata. About the research overall: Treatment comprised oral tofacitinib, 5 to 10 mg twice daily, in treated patients.

Sorted out of PBMCs were CD4+ T cells and CD8+ T cells. RNA extraction and reverse transcription yielded cDNA as sequencing template. Some clones are missing from TCRdb's copy, which holds only in-frame ones; the method was immunoSEQ multiplex PCR. This sample carries some 180,000 clones, 63% of them seen once, and the ten largest clones take about 1.5%. Germline V gene data show CDR1 as GTSNPN and CDR2 as SVGIG (reference sequence). Trimming pared 2 bases from V and 7 bases from J, leaving 18 bases between. There are 16 residues in the CDR3. This chain connects TRBV30 to TRBJ1-6; D uncertain. This TCR derives from a human donor with alopecia areata. Specimen: CD4+ T cells sorted from blood, collected at week 0. The CDR3 DNA reads TGTGCCTGGAGTCCTGTCTCAAGGTTGGGGAATTCACCCCTCCACTTT. Translation: CAWSPVSRLGNSPLHF.